This TCR beta chain originates from a study of blood T cells in healthy people across ages. The CDR3 extends over 17 amino acids. Per germline, CDR1 DFQATT and CDR2 SNEGSKA (reference sequence). Primed by a sample-barcoded 5' primer and a J-beta primer mix, a second PCR proceeded for about 6 to 11 cycles. One entry per CDR3 protein, called by TCRdb with MiXCR from the 5' RACE reads. The table includes roughly 560,000 distinct CDR3 sequences, around 24% detected once. In the case of this clonotype: An end of the junction differs from the germline gene, which may be a read error.

These data were also filed under a second study, of T cells of mothers and their children.

The sample consisted of blood. This TCR derives from a boy between 5 and 17 years old in good health. The rearrangement uses TRBV20-1 and TRBJ2-3; the match to TRBD2 covers 13 bases. The CDR3 region is CSARAGLAGPSTDSQYF. In DNA form, the CDR3 reads TGCAGTGCTAGAGCGGGACTAGCGGGGCCTAGCACAGATTCGCAGTATTTT.